These 16 T cell receptor beta chains were sequenced from one sample in a study of T cell clones after liver transplantation. Profiling relied on immunoSEQ multiplex PCR, and the TCRdb table lists in-frame clones only, not all of them. Among about 19,000 clones listed, over 70% were seen once. The specimen was CD8+ T cells from blood, collected before liver transplant. All receptors derive from a human donor who received a liver transplant.

The CDR3 sequence: CASSFSQGSLGGYTF. In DNA form, the CDR3 reads TGTGCCAGCAGCTTTAGTCAGGGGAGTTTGGGTGGCTACACCTTC. The chain combines TRBV5-6 with TRBJ1-2, with D possibly TRBD1 on 6 matching bases. The CDR3 sequence is 15 residues long. Germline loops: CDR1 SGHDT, CDR2 YYEEEE. V gave up 2 bases and J gave up 7 bases, with 18 bases separating them.

The gene calls are TRBV6-1 and TRBJ2-7, with D possibly TRBD1 on 5 matching bases. Germline assignment: CDR1 MNHNS and CDR2 SASEGT. The length of the CDR3 is 15 residues. The germline V and J ends were trimmed by 5 bases and 2 bases, with 16 bases remaining between them. The CDR3, as DNA: TGTGCCAGCAGTCCTACAGGTGGCCGGACCTACGAGCAGTACTTC. Translation gives CASSPTGGRTYEQYF.

The chain couples TRBV7-9 to TRBJ1-1; 7 nucleotides line up with TRBD1. Germline CDR1 reads SEHNR; CDR2 reads FQNEAQ (reference sequence). This CDR3 spans 15 amino acids. The ends lost 6 bases at V and 0 bases at J; junction bases unmatched: 7. CDR3 sequence: CASRPPGQLNTEAFF. CDR3 DNA: TGTGCCAGCAGACCCCCGGGACAGTTGAACACTGAAGCTTTCTTT.

V gene TRBV9 combines with J gene TRBJ1-2, with D possibly being TRBD1 (5 bases). Germline-derived CDR1 and CDR2 are SGDLS and YYNGEE. Trimming left V 4 bases short and J 7 bases short, with 20 bases between. This CDR3 has 15 amino acids. The CDR3 DNA follows: TGTGCCAGCAGCCCCTTGGGGGGACCTGCTCGTGGCTACACCTTC. As protein: CASSPLGGPARGYTF.

The table lists this clone with a count of one. J is TRBJ1-1 and V is TRBV7-9; TRBD1 might be the D (5 bases). The germline V and J ends were trimmed by 3 bases and 4 bases, with 9 bases remaining between them. The CDR3 runs 13 residues. Germline CDR1 and CDR2: SEHNR and FQNEAQ (reference sequence). CDR3 DNA sequence: TGTGCCAGCAGCTTGGGGGGAGGCACTGAAGCTTTCTTT. It specifies CASSLGGGTEAFF.

The chain is built from TRBV27 and TRBJ2-3, with D perhaps TRBD2 (6 bases). Trimming shortened V by 1 base and J by 6 bases, and 11 bases separated the two germline ends. This CDR3 has 14 amino acids. The germline gives CDR1 MNHEY, CDR2 SMNVEV (reference sequence). This CDR3 is CASSLFGTGDTQYF. Here the CDR3 DNA reads TGTGCCAGCAGTTTATTCGGGACTGGTGATACGCAGTATTTT.

V is TRBV28 and J is TRBJ2-1; 9 nucleotides agree with TRBD2. CDR3 length: 16 residues. The V and J ends lost 2 bases and 6 bases, in that order; junction bases with no gene match: 8. The germline CDR1 and CDR2 sequences are MDHEN and SYDVKM. In nucleotides, the CDR3 is TGTGCCAGCAGTTTACTCTCTAGCGGGGCCGGCAATGAGCAGTTCTTC. Amino acids: CASSLLSSGAGNEQFF. Full variable domain (rest looked up from reference TRBV28 and TRBJ2-1): DVKVTQSSRYLVKRTGEKVFLECVQDMDHENMFWYRQDPGLGLRLIYFSYDVKMKEKGDIPEGYSVSREKKERFSLILESASTNQTSMYLCASSLLSSGAGNEQFFGPGTRLTVL.

The chain employs TRBV5-8 and TRBJ2-1, with D unclear. This CDR3 is 14 amino acids long. Per germline, CDR1 SGHTS and CDR2 YDEGEE. V lost 9 bases to trimming and J lost 3 bases, with 16 bases between them. In DNA form, the CDR3 reads TGTGCCACCCAGCCCCAGGAGCACTACAATGAGCAGTTCTTC. Amino acids: CATQPQEHYNEQFF.

This chain joins TRBV11-2 and TRBJ1-3, with unresolved D. Trimming took off 0 bases at V and 4 bases at J, with 10 bases between the two ends. CDR3 length equals 15 residues. Germline CDR1 and CDR2: SGHAT and FQNNGV. DNA for the CDR3: TGTGCCAGCAGCTTAGATTTCCGGGGAGGAAACACCATATATTTT. Its translation is CASSLDFRGGNTIYF.

The chain has TRBV6-5 and TRBJ2-7, with 8 bases aligning to TRBD2. V lost 0 bases and J lost 7; bases outside the gene matches: 8. The CDR3 is 15 residues long. The germline V gene has CDR1 MNHEY and CDR2 SVGAGI. The CDR3: CASSYSPSGWREQYF. Written as DNA, the CDR3 is TGTGCCAGCAGTTACTCGCCTAGCGGGTGGAGGGAGCAGTACTTC.

This chain links TRBV29-1 with TRBJ2-1; 16 nucleotides agree with TRBD2. Germline CDR1 SQVTM, CDR2 ANQGSEA. The CDR3 loop spans 15 amino acids. V lost 6 bases to trimming and J lost 8 bases; unmatched junction nucleotides: 7. The CDR3: CSVPMGLAGGHEQFF. In nucleotides, the CDR3 is TGCAGCGTCCCCATGGGACTAGCGGGAGGGCATGAGCAGTTCTTC.

This chain uses TRBV27 with TRBJ1-1; D gene unclear. V was shortened by 2 bases and J by 7 bases, with 17 bases between the two germline ends. The CDR3 is 15 amino acids. From germline, CDR1 is MNHEY and CDR2 SMNVEV (reference sequence). DNA of the CDR3: TGTGCCAGCAGTTTAAATTGGGGAGTAATGGATGAAGCTTTCTTT. This translates into CASSLNWGVMDEAFF.

The V call is TRBV7-8, the J call TRBJ1-2; TRBD1 agrees at 9 bases. The V gene end was trimmed by 1 base and the J gene end by 3 bases; junction bases not matched to a gene: 9. This CDR3 has 17 amino acids. Germline CDR1 reads SGHVS; CDR2 reads FQNEAQ. For the CDR3, the DNA is TGTGCCAGCAGCTTAGTAACACGACAGGGGGATGACTATGGCTACACCTTC. The encoded protein is CASSLVTRQGDDYGYTF.

This clone occurred once. The chain links TRBV27 to TRBJ2-4; 15 bases match TRBD2. V shed 4 bases and J 3 bases; nucleotides not matched to a gene: 7. Germline V gene data show CDR1 as MNHEY and CDR2 as SMNVEV (reference sequence). The CDR3 spans 18 residues. The CDR3 sequence is CASSSGLAGGPSKNIQYF. DNA for the CDR3: TGTGCCAGCAGTTCCGGACTAGCGGGAGGGCCGAGCAAAAACATTCAGTACTTC.

The gene calls are TRBV29-1 and TRBJ1-5; D possibly corresponds to TRBD1 (6 bases). The V gene's germline CDR1 is SQVTM and CDR2 ANQGSEA. V lost 0 bases to trimming and J lost 7 bases, with 13 bases between them. The CDR3 is 14 residues long. The DNA for the CDR3 is TGCAGCGTTGAAGATCAGGGGACGGGGCAGCCCCAGCATTTT. Its translation is CSVEDQGTGQPQHF.

The table lists this clone with a count of one. The chain employs TRBV28 and TRBJ2-5; 10 bases line up with TRBD2. The CDR3 totals 17 residues. The germline V gene has CDR1 MDHEN and CDR2 SYDVKM. V trimming: 9 bases; J trimming: 5 bases; junction bases outside the gene matches: 18. CDR3 region: CASSSGRLEKGMETQYF. The DNA of the CDR3 is TGTGCCAGTTCTAGCGGGAGATTGGAGAAGGGGATGGAGACCCAGTACTTC.